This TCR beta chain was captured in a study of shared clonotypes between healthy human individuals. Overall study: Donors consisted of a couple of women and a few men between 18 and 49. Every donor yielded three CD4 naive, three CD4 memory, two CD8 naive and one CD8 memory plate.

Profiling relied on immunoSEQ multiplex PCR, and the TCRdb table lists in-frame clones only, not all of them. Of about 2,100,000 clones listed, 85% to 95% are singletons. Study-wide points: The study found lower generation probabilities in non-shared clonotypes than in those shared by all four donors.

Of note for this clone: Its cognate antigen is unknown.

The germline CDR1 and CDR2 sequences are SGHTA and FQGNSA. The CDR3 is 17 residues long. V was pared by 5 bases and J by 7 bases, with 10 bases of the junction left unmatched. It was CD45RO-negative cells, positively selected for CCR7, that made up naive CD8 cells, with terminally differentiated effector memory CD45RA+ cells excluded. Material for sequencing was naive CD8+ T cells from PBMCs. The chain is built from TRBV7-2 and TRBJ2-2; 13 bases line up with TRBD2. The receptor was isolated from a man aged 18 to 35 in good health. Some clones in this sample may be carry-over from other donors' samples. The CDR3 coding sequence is TGTGCCAGCAGCCCGGGACTAGCGGGGACGTTGGGCGGGGAGCTGTTTTTT. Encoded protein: CASSPGLAGTLGGELFF. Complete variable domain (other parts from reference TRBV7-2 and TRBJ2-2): GAGVSQSPSNKVTEKGKDVELRCDPISGHTALYWYRQSLGQGLEFLIYFQGNSAPDKSGLPSDRFSAERTGGSVSTLTIQRTQQEDSAVYLCASSPGLAGTLGGELFFGEGSRLTVL.